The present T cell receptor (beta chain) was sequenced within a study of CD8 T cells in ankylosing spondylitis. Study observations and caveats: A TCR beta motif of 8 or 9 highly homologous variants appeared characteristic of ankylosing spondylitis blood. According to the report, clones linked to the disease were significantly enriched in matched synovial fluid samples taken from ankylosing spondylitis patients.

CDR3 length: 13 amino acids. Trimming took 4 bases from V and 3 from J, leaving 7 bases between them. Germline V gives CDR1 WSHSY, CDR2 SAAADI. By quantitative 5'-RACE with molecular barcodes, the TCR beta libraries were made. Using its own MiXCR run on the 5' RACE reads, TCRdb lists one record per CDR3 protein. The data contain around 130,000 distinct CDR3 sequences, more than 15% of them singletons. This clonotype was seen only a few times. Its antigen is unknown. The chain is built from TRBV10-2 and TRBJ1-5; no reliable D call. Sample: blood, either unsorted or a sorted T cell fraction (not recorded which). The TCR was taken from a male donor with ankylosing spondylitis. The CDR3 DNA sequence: TGCGCCAGCAGTGGTTGGTTCAATCAGCCCCAGCATTTT. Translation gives CASSGWFNQPQHF.